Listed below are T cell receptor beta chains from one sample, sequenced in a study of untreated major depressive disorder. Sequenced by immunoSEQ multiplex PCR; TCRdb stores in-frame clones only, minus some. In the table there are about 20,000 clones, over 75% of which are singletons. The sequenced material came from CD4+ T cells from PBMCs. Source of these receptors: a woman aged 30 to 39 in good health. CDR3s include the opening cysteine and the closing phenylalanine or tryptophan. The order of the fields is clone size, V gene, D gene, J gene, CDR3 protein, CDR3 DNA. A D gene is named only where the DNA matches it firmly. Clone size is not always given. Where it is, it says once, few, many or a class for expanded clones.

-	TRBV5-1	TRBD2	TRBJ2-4	CASSFSGGAKNIQYF	TGCGCCAGCAGCTTTAGCGGGGGTGCCAAAAACATTCAGTACTTC
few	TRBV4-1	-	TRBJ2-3	CASSQVPFDTQYF	TGCGCCAGCAGCCAAGTACCGTTTGATACGCAGTATTTT
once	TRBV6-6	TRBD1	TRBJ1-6	CASSKVMGQGWSPLHF	TGTGCCAGCAGTAAGGTTATGGGACAGGGTTGGTCACCCCTCCACTTT
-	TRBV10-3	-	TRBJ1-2	CAISDPGGKGYGYTF	TGTGCCATCAGTGATCCCGGGGGCAAGGGGTATGGCTACACCTTC
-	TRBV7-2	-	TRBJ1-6	CASSLDPGENSPLHF	TGTGCCAGCAGCTTAGATCCAGGGGAGAATTCACCCCTCCACTTT
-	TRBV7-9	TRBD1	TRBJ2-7	CASSTTGDSYEQYF	TGTGCCAGCAGCACGACAGGGGACAGCTACGAGCAGTACTTC
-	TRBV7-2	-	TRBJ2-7	CASSFGPGAGYEQYF	TGTGCCAGCAGCTTTGGTCCCGGGGCGGGATACGAGCAGTACTTC
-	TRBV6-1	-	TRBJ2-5	CASSATGHGETQYF	TGTGCCAGCAGTGCTACAGGGCATGGCGAGACCCAGTACTTC
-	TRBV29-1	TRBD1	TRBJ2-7	CSVGNRGLNEQYF	TGCAGCGTTGGAAACAGGGGGCTGAACGAGCAGTACTTC
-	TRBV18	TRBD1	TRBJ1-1	CASSPNRGEAFF	TGTGCCAGCTCCCCGAACAGGGGAGAAGCTTTCTTT
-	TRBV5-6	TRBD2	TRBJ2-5	CASSSRLAGFQETQYF	TGTGCCAGCAGTTCCCGACTAGCGGGCTTCCAAGAGACCCAGTACTTC
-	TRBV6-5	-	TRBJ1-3	CASSSGGNTIYF	TGTGCCAGCAGTTCAGGGGGAAACACCATATATTTT
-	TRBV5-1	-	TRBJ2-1	CASSIDGSSYNEQFF	TGCGCCAGCAGCATCGACGGGAGCTCCTACAATGAGCAGTTCTTC
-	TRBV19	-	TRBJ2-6	CASRYSGANVLTF	TGTGCCAGTAGGTACTCTGGGGCCAACGTCCTGACTTTC
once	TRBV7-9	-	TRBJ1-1	CASSSRTGLTEAFF	TGTGCCAGCAGCTCCCGAACAGGGCTCACTGAAGCTTTCTTT
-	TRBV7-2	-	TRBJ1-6	CASSSNNSPLHF	TGTGCCAGCAGCAGTAATAATTCACCCCTCCACTTT
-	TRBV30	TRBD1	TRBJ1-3	CAWGAGQGLGNTIYF	TGTGCCTGGGGGGCGGGACAGGGGTTGGGAAACACCATATATTTT
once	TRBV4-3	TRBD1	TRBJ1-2	CASSLNQGVGYTF	TGCGCCAGCAGCCTGAATCAGGGGGTTGGCTACACCTTC
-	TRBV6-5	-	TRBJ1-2	CASRYLYGYTF	TGTGCCAGCAGGTACCTCTATGGCTACACCTTC
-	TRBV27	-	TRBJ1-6	CASSPVSYNSPLHF	TGTGCCAGCAGTCCCGTCTCCTATAATTCACCCCTCCACTTT